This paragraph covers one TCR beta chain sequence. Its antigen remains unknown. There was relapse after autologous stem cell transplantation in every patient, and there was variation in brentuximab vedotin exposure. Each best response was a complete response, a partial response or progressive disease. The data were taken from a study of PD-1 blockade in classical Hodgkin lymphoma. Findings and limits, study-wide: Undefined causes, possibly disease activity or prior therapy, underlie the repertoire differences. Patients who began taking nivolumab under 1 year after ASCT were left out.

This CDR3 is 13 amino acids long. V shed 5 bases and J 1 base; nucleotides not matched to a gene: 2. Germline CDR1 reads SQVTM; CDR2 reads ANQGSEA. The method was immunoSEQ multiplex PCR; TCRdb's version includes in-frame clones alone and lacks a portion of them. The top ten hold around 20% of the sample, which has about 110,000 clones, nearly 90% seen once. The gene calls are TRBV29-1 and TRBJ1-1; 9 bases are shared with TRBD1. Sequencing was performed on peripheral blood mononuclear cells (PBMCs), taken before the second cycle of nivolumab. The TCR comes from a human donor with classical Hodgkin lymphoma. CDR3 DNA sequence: TGCAGCGTTTTGACAGGGGGGAACACTGAAGCTTTCTTT. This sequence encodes CSVLTGGNTEAFF.